This T cell receptor beta chain was profiled in a study of T cell clones after liver transplantation. Study summary: Liver transplant recipients had immunosuppression withdrawal attempted within 2 years.

CD3+CD4+ and CD3+CD8+ cells were FACS-sorted from thawed unstimulated PBMCs. Sequenced by immunoSEQ multiplex PCR; TCRdb stores in-frame clones only, minus some. The repertoire has some 20,000 clones, more than 70% of them found once; the top ten carry about 40%. In germline, CDR1 is SGHDT, CDR2 YYEEEE. This CDR3 is built from 14 residues. The J segment lost 5 bases and the V segment lost 4 bases, leaving 6 bases of the junction unmatched. The chain joins TRBV5-6 to TRBJ2-5; 9 bases agree with TRBD1. Sequences were derived from CD8+ T cells from blood, sampled less than 50 months after liver transplant. This clonotype was sampled from a human patient who received a liver transplant. A subset of T cells may come from the graft donor. The CDR3 sequence is CASSEDRGFETQYF. The CDR3 DNA sequence: TGTGCCAGCAGCGAGGACAGGGGATTCGAGACCCAGTACTTC.